The clone carrying this T cell receptor (beta chain) has ten or more counts. The junction shows a germline mismatch at one end, possibly a read error. Documented time point: newly diagnosed GD, antithyroid drugs for less than 3 months. There was RNA extracted from PBMCs, and the TCR library was made from it. The CDR3 sequence is 16 residues long. Germline lookup yields CDR1 SGHRS and CDR2 YFSETQ. The entry originates in a study of regulatory T cells in long-lasting Graves disease. Libraries of TCR beta came from iRepertoire HTBI primers plus Arm-PCR of CDR3 regions. MiXCR, applied by TCRdb to the multiplex PCR reads, yields one record per CDR3 protein. The sample yields more than 450,000 distinct CDR3 sequences, about 16% seen once. The same specimen was also included in a second study, on T cells in Graves' hyperthyroidism and ophthalmopathy. That publication notes: The HTBI primer set drove a first-round RT-PCR of the TCR CDR3.

The receptor was isolated from a man aged 40-49 years with Graves disease. The sequencing here drew on peripheral blood mononuclear cells (PBMCs), taken at new diagnosis, from a patient treated with antithyroid drugs. The chain carries TRBV5-1 and TRBJ2-3, with 12 bases aligning to TRBD2. The CDR3 reads CASSSGLAGRADTQYF. The CDR3 coding sequence is TGTGCCAGCAGCTCCGGACTAGCGGGACGGGCAGATACGCAGTATTTT.